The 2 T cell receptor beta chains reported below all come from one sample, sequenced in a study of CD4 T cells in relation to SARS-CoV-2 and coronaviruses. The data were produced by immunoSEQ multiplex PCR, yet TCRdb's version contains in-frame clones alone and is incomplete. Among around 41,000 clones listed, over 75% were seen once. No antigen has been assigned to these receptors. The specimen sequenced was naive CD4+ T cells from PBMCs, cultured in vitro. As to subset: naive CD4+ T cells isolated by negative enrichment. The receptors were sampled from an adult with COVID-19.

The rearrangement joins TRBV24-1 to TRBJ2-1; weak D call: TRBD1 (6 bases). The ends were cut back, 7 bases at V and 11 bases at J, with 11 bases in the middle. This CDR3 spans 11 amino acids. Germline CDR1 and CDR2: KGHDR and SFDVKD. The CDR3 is CATRDSSKQFF. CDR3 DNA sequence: TGTGCCACCAGGGACAGTTCGAAGCAGTTCTTC.

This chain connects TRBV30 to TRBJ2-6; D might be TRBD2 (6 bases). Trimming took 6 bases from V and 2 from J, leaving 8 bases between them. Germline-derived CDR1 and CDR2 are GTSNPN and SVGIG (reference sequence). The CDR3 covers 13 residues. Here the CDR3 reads CACAGTGANVLTF. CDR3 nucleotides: TGTGCCTGTGCGGGGACTGGGGCCAACGTCCTGACTTTC.